The 5 T cell receptor beta chains reported below all come from one sample, sequenced in a study of cytomegalovirus exposure and HLA in healthy donors. The PCR contained 60 Vbeta and 13 Jbeta primers. Using immunoSEQ multiplex PCR, the repertoire was profiled, and TCRdb retains in-frame clones only, with some absent. The sample includes 200,000 or so clones, about 81% of them seen just once. Sequences were obtained from PBMCs. Receptor source: a woman aged 18-35 years in good health and CMV-seropositive.

V gene TRBV5-6 combines with J gene TRBJ1-2; 9 nucleotides line up with TRBD1. This CDR3 has 15 residues. Germline assignment: CDR1 SGHDT and CDR2 YYEEEE. Trimming removed 4 bases from V and 4 bases from J; junction bases left unmatched: 8. CDR3 region: CASSPIGTGIYGYTF. DNA for the CDR3: TGTGCCAGCAGCCCGATCGGGACAGGGATCTATGGCTACACCTTC.

This chain connects TRBV6-1 to TRBJ1-6; D perhaps matches TRBD1 (5 bases). Trimming stripped 2 bases from V and 1 base from J, with 12 bases between. Germline loops: CDR1 MNHNS, CDR2 SASEGT. The CDR3 contains 17 residues. CDR3 sequence (DNA): TGTGCCAGCAGTGAATTTCAGGGTAATTCCTATAATTCACCCCTCCACTTT. Translating it yields CASSEFQGNSYNSPLHF.

Here the CDR3 DNA reads TGTGCCAGCAGGAAACAGGGGCCCGGGGAGCTGTTTTTT. Protein product: CASRKQGPGELFF. V is TRBV6-5 and J is TRBJ2-2; 7 bases match TRBD1. The V gene's germline CDR1 is MNHEY and CDR2 SVGAGI. V gave up 6 bases and J gave up 6 bases; unmatched junction bases: 4. CDR3 length: 13 amino acids.

This clone has more than one count but fewer than ten. The chain is built from TRBV15 and TRBJ1-2; no clear D. CDR1 is LNHNV and CDR2 is YYDKDF in the germline V gene (reference sequence). CDR3 length equals 13 residues. Trimming took 0 bases from V and 4 from J, leaving 6 bases between them. CDR3 region: CATSRDFSYGYTF. The DNA of the CDR3 is TGTGCCACCAGCAGAGACTTCTCCTATGGCTACACCTTC.

The rearrangement joins TRBV6-1 to TRBJ2-6; D remains unclear. Trimming stripped 6 bases from V and 2 bases from J, with 5 bases between. The CDR3 loop spans 13 amino acids. In germline, CDR1 is MNHNS, CDR2 SASEGT. The DNA for the CDR3 is TGTGCCAGCAGCGCGGCTGGGGCCAACGTCCTGACTTTC. This gives the protein CASSAAGANVLTF.